Here is one T cell receptor beta chain with its context. The data derive from a study of cytomegalovirus exposure and HLA in healthy donors. The germline V gene encodes CDR1 SNHLY and CDR2 FYNNEI. The CDR3 is 18 amino acids. The trim removed 6 bases at V and 2 bases at J, leaving 12 bases unmatched. PCR employed 60 Vbeta and 13 Jbeta primers. Using immunoSEQ multiplex PCR, the repertoire was profiled, and TCRdb retains in-frame clones only, with some absent. The profile shows about 180,000 clones, less than 80% of them singletons. The genes are TRBV2 and TRBJ2-7, with 14 bases aligning to TRBD2. Sequencing used PBMCs. The TCR comes from a man younger than 35 in good health and CMV-seronegative. The CDR3 region is CASSPGTSGRFPPYEQYF. The DNA of the CDR3 is TGTGCCAGCAGCCCCGGGACTAGCGGGAGATTCCCCCCCTACGAGCAGTACTTC.